This TCR beta chain was identified in a study of blood T cell repertoires in COVID-19. This CDR3 is 14 amino acids long. The germline CDR1 and CDR2 sequences are MNHEY and SVGAGI. Trimming at V came to 5 bases and at J to 7 bases, leaving 8 bases not matched to a gene. Data came from immunoSEQ multiplex PCR; TCRdb stores just in-frame clones and leaves some out. The table shows fewer than 80,000 clones, with about 74% occurring only once. The clonotype originates from a woman of 80 years or more with acute or convalescent COVID-19. This chain connects TRBV6-5 to TRBJ1-5; 7 positions match TRBD1. The source material was peripheral blood. CDR3 region: CASSHDRAGQPQHF. CDR3 nucleotides: TGTGCCAGCAGTCATGACAGGGCGGGCCAGCCCCAGCATTTT.